The rows below give T cell receptor beta chains drawn from one sample of a study of T-cell memory formation after mild COVID-19. Via MiXCR, TCRdb re-called the 5' RACE reads, giving one row per CDR3 protein. Seen here are 350,000 to 500,000 distinct CDR3 sequences, 23% observed once, and the top ten hold approximately 14%. Sequencing input: PBMCs or a T cell subset sorted from them (not recorded which). These receptors were obtained from an adult woman who had mild COVID-19 (a few samples of this study predate the infection). Cell type and time point are not known. Both conserved end residues are part of each CDR3. D genes are given only for firm matches. Size is omitted from some rows. Given values are once, few, many or a class for expanded clones.

>-|-|TRBV10-3|TRBJ1-1
TGTGCCATCAGTGGAACGGAGAACACTGAAGCTTTCTTT
CAISGTENTEAFF
>few|-|TRBV7-6|TRBJ2-7
TGTGCCAGCAGCTTAGTAACGCCGGGACTTCCCGCCAACGAGCAGTACTTC
CASSLVTPGLPANEQYF
>-|-|TRBV7-8|TRBJ1-2
TGTGCCAGCAGCCCCTCGGAGGGGGTCGGCTATGGCTACACCTTC
CASSPSEGVGYGYTF
>once|-|TRBV6-2/TRBV6-3|TRBJ1-1
TGTGCCAGCAGCACCAACAGGGAAGCTTTCTTT
CASSTNREAFF
>few|-|TRBV30|TRBJ2-1
TGTGCCTGGAGTGTGCAAAACACCTACAATGAGCAGTTCTTC
CAWSVQNTYNEQFF
>once|-|TRBV5-8|TRBJ1-1
TGTGCCAGCAGCACGTTAGTTCTGAACACTGAAGCTTTCTTT
CASSTLVLNTEAFF
>few|-|TRBV6-6|TRBJ2-1
TGTGCCAGCAGGGTAGCGGCTTCCTACAATGAGCAGTTCTTC
CASRVAASYNEQFF
>-|-|TRBV24-1|TRBJ1-2
TGTGCCACCAGTGATTTGCCGGGCGCGGGAAGGGGAGTAGCTAACTATGGCTACACCTTC
CATSDLPGAGRGVANYGYTF
>-|TRBD1|TRBV7-9|TRBJ2-4
TGTGCCAGCAGCTACGGGACAGGCCTCAAAAACATTCAGTACTTC
CASSYGTGLKNIQYF
>-|TRBD2|TRBV2|TRBJ2-3
TGTGCCAGCAGGGGGGACTACCCTCCTCTCACAGATACGCAGTATTTT
CASRGDYPPLTDTQYF
>few|TRBD1|TRBV12-3/TRBV12-4|TRBJ1-5
TGTGCCAGCAGTTTAGGGGTCGCCGGGACAGGTGGCAATCAGCCCCAGCATTTT
CASSLGVAGTGGNQPQHF
>few|-|TRBV6-2/TRBV6-3|TRBJ2-7
TGTGCCAGCACTTACGGGGGAGTATCCTACGAGCAGTACTTC
CASTYGGVSYEQYF
>-|-|TRBV20-1|TRBJ1-1
TGCAGTGCTAGGGCCTTAGAGAAAGCGAACACTGAAGCTTTCTTT
CSARALEKANTEAFF
>few|-|TRBV18|TRBJ2-5
TGTGCCAGCTCACCCAGGGCAGGACAGACCAGACAAGAGACCCAGTACTTC
CASSPRAGQTRQETQYF
>-|TRBD2|TRBV27|TRBJ2-7
TGTGCCAGCAGTCGCGGGGGAGGGCACGAGCAGTACTTC
CASSRGGGHEQYF
>-|-|TRBV7-8|TRBJ2-1
TGTGCCAGCAGCCCGACGGGACTGAGCTCCTACAATGAGCAGTTCTTC
CASSPTGLSSYNEQFF
>few|-|TRBV12-3/TRBV12-4|TRBJ2-6
TGTGCCAGCAGTTTAGGCAGCCCCAACGTCCTGACTTTC
CASSLGSPNVLTF
>-|-|TRBV5-5|TRBJ1-1
TGTGCCAGCAGCGCTAGACCGGCGGCTGAAGCTTTCTTT
CASSARPAAEAFF
>-|-|TRBV6-2/TRBV6-3|TRBJ2-3
TGTGCCAGCAGTTACTCGATTCCCCTCCCCGGGTCACCCGCTTTT
CASSYSIPLPGSPAF
>few|-|TRBV3-1|TRBJ2-7
TGTGCCAGCAGCCAAGTCGCGGATGCCGGCGTTTACGAGCAGTACTTC
CASSQVADAGVYEQYF
>few|TRBD2|TRBV18|TRBJ2-1
TGTGCCAGCTCACCCAAGAGCGGGGAATACAATGAGCAGTTCTTC
CASSPKSGEYNEQFF
>few|-|TRBV5-1|TRBJ2-3
TGCGCCAGCAGCTCCACTACCTATACGCAGTATTTT
CASSSTTYTQYF
>few|-|TRBV12-5|TRBJ1-2
TGTGCTAGTGGGACCCCTCTGTGGGGCTACACCTTC
CASGTPLWGYTF
>-|-|TRBV7-9|TRBJ2-3
TGTGCCAGCACCGAAGACACGGCCACAGATACGCAGTATTTT
CASTEDTATDTQYF
>-|TRBD1|TRBV7-9|TRBJ1-2
TGTGCCAGCAGCTCAACAGGGGGAGCCTATGGCTACACCTTC
CASSSTGGAYGYTF
>-|-|TRBV20-1|TRBJ2-7
TGCAGTGCTGGTAACCTTCGTGAGAGCTCCTACGAGCAGTACTTC
CSAGNLRESSYEQYF
>-|TRBD1|TRBV5-1|TRBJ2-7
TGCGCCAGCAGCATAGACAGGGAGATCAGCGAGCAGTACTTC
CASSIDREISEQYF
>few|-|TRBV12-3/TRBV12-4|TRBJ2-1
TGTGCCAGCAGTTCCCCTAGGTTTGAGAATTCGAATGAGCAGTTCTTC
CASSSPRFENSNEQFF
>-|-|TRBV14|TRBJ2-7
TGTGCCAGCAGCCAAACGTTGACAACCTACTTC
CASSQTLTTYF
>-|-|TRBV7-2|TRBJ2-7
TGTGCCAGCAGCTGGGGACACAACTACGAGCAGTACTTC
CASSWGHNYEQYF
>-|-|TRBV3-1|TRBJ1-1
TGTGCCAGCAGCCAAGCTGGGCTTAACATTGAAGCTTTCTTT
CASSQAGLNIEAFF
>few|-|TRBV13|TRBJ1-2
TGTGCCAGCAGCTTAGAAGGGCACAGCTTGGATGACTATGGCTACACCTTC
CASSLEGHSLDDYGYTF
>few|TRBD2|TRBV2|TRBJ2-3
TGTGCCAGCAGCCAGGGACTAGCGGGGAACTCAGATACGCAGTATTTT
CASSQGLAGNSDTQYF
>many|-|TRBV12-3/TRBV12-4|TRBJ1-1
TGTGCCAGCAAACAGACAGGTCAGAACACTGAAGCTTTCTTT
CASKQTGQNTEAFF
>few|-|TRBV9|TRBJ1-6
TGTGCCAGCAGCGTACAGGGTAACGATAATTCACCCCTCCACTTT
CASSVQGNDNSPLHF
>once|TRBD2|TRBV4-1|TRBJ2-7
TGCGCCAGCAGCCAAGAAGGAGGGACTAGCGAGCAGTACTTC
CASSQEGGTSEQYF
>-|-|TRBV5-6|TRBJ2-3
TGTGCCAGCAGCTTGGCCAGGGCAGCGCAGTATTTT
CASSLARAAQYF
>-|-|TRBV7-2|TRBJ2-7
TGTGCCAGCAGCTCAGCCCCGAGGCTCCCCCGCCTTGGAGGGTACTACGAGCAGTACTTC
CASSSAPRLPRLGGYYEQYF
>-|TRBD1|TRBV6-1|TRBJ2-1
TGTGCCAGCAGTGAAGGGACAGGGGGCCGGAATGAGCAGTTCTTC
CASSEGTGGRNEQFF
>few|-|TRBV25-1|TRBJ2-7
TGTGCCAGCAGTGAATTAGGGGGGTACGAACACGAGCAGTACTTC
CASSELGGYEHEQYF
>few|TRBD1|TRBV6-6|TRBJ2-7
TGTGCCAGCAGAACAGCCGGGACAGGGGAGTACGAGCAGTACTTC
CASRTAGTGEYEQYF
>-|-|TRBV4-1|TRBJ2-1
TGCGCCAGCAGCCAAGAAGGAGGGGTCAATGAGCAGTTCTTC
CASSQEGGVNEQFF
>many|TRBD2|TRBV25-1|TRBJ2-3
TGTGCCAGCAGTGAGGAGGGAGGGGCAGATACGCAGTATTTT
CASSEEGGADTQYF
>few|TRBD2|TRBV11-2|TRBJ2-1
TGTGCCAGCAGCTTAGAGGGGGCGGGGATAGCGGGGTACAATGAGCAGTTCTTC
CASSLEGAGIAGYNEQFF
>-|-|TRBV5-1|TRBJ1-2
TGCGCCAGCACCCCCGCCGGGGTTGAAGGCTACACCTTC
CASTPAGVEGYTF
>few|TRBD1|TRBV4-3|TRBJ2-3
TGCGCCAGCAGCCAAGGGCGACAGGGCGCAGATACGCAGTATTTT
CASSQGRQGADTQYF
>-|-|TRBV24-1|TRBJ2-3
TGTGCCACCAGTGATGTTGCAGGGAAGACGCAGTATTTT
CATSDVAGKTQYF
>-|-|TRBV6-4|TRBJ2-1
TGTGCCAGCAGCGGGACTCGCGATTCCTACAATGAGCAGTTCTTC
CASSGTRDSYNEQFF
>few|TRBD1|TRBV7-9|TRBJ1-1
TGTGCCAGCAGAAAACAGGGGGCTGAAGCTTTCTTT
CASRKQGAEAFF
>-|-|TRBV19|TRBJ2-7
TGTGCCAGTAGTATTCTTTTGGGGGACGAGCAGTACTTC
CASSILLGDEQYF
>-|TRBD1|TRBV7-3|TRBJ2-2
TGTGCCAGCAGCGACAGGGTTCGAGCCGGGGAGCTGTTTTTT
CASSDRVRAGELFF
>once|-|TRBV20-1|TRBJ1-1
TGCAGTGCTAGCAACAGGGAGCCTGTGACTGAAGCTTTCTTT
CSASNREPVTEAFF
>many|-|TRBV5-1|TRBJ2-3
TGTGCCAGCTCACTCTCCGGGACTAGCACAGATACGCAGTATTTT
CASSLSGTSTDTQYF
>-|-|TRBV14|TRBJ2-7
TGTGCCAGCAGCTCCAGTCCCGACACCACCTACGAGCAGTACTTC
CASSSSPDTTYEQYF
>-|-|TRBV7-3|TRBJ2-5
TGTGCCAGCAGCTTCGGGGGTGTGGGGGAGACCCAGTACTTC
CASSFGGVGETQYF
>few|TRBD1|TRBV29-1|TRBJ2-1
TGCAGCGGCGCTCCGGGACAGGGGAACAATGAGCAGTTCTTC
CSGAPGQGNNEQFF
>few|TRBD2|TRBV28|TRBJ2-7
TGTGCCAGCAGTTTATTAAGGACTAGCCTCTACGAGCAGTACTTC
CASSLLRTSLYEQYF
>once|-|TRBV7-7|TRBJ2-3
TGTGCTAGCAGCTTGACGCTAGTCACAGATACGCAGTATTTT
CASSLTLVTDTQYF
>few|TRBD1|TRBV6-5|TRBJ2-1
TGTGCCAGCAGTTACTCCGGGACAGGGGCCTATGAGCAGTTCTTC
CASSYSGTGAYEQFF